The T cell receptor beta chain described here comes from a study of blood T cell repertoires in COVID-19. Study in general: The study drew acute and convalescent COVID-19 samples from the United States, Italy and Spain.

Germline loops: CDR1 SGHAT, CDR2 FQNNGV. V was shortened by 1 base and J by 0 bases, with 7 bases between the two germline ends. There are 15 residues in the CDR3. The assay was immunoSEQ multiplex PCR, and TCRdb's table has in-frame clones only and misses some. The table records approximately 58,000 clones, roughly 84% of them present only once. V gene TRBV11-2 combines with J gene TRBJ2-4, with D perhaps matching TRBD2 (5 bases). The sequencing input was peripheral blood. The sequence derives from a man aged 35-49 years with active COVID-19. The CDR3 sequence: CASSLAGLAKNIQYF. CDR3 bases: TGTGCCAGCAGCTTAGCAGGACTAGCCAAAAACATTCAGTACTTC.